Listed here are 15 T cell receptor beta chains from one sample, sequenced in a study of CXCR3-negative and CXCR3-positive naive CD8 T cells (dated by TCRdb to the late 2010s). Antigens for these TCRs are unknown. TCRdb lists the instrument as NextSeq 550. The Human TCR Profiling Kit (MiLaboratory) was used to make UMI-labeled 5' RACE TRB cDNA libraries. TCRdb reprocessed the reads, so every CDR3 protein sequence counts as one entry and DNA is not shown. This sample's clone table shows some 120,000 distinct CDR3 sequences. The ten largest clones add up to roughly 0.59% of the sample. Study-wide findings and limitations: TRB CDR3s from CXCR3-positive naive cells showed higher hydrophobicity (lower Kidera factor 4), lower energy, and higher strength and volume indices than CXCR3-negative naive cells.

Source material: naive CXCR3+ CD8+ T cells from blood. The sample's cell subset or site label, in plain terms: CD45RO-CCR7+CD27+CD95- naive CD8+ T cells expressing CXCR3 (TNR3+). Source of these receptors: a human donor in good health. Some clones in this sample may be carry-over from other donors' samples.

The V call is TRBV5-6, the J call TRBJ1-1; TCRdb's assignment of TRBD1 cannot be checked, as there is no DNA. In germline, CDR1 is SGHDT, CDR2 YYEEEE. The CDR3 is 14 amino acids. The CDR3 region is CASSFGTQNTEAFF.

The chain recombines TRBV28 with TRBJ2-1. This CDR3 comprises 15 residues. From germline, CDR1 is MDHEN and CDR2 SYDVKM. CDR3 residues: CASSSILSSYNEQFF.

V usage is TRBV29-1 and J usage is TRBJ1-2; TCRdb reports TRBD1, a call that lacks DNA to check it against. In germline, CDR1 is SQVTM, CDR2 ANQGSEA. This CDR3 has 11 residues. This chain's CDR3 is CSVDKGDGYTF.

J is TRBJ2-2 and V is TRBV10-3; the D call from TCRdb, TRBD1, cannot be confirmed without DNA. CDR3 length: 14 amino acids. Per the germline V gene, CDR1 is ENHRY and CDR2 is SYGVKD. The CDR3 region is CAIGTVIGPGELFF.

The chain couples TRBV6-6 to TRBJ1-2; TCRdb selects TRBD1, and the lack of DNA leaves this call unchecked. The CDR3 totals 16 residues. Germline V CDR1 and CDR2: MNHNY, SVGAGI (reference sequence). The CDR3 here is CASSPPFPGTSNGYTF.

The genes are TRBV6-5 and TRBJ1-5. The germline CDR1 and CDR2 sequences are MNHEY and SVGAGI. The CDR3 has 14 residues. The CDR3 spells CASSYRASNQPQHF.

CDR3: CSVGPPPYEQYF. The V and J genes are TRBV29-1 and TRBJ2-7; as DNA is missing, the TRBD1 call by TCRdb cannot be tested. The CDR3 covers 12 residues. Germline V gives CDR1 SQVTM, CDR2 ANQGSEA.

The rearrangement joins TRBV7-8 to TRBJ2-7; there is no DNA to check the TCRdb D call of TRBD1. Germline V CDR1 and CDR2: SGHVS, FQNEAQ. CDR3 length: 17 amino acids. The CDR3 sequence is CASSPPPYINPSYEQYF.

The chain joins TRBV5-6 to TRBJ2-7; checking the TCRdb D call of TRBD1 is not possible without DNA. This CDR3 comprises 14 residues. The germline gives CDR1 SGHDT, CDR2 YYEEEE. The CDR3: CASRLQGSPYEQYF.

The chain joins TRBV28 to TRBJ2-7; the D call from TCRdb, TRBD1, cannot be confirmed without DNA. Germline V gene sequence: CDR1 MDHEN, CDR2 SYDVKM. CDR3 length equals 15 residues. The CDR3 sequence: CASSPGSGSSYEQYF.

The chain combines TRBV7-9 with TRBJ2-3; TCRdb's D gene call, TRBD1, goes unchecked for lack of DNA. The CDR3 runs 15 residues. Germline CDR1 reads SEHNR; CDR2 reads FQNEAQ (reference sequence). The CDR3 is CASSHTPGRTDTQYF.

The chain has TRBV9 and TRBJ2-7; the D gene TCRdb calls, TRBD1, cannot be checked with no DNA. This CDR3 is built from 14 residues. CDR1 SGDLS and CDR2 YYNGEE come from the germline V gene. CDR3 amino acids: CASSFGTGLSEQYF.

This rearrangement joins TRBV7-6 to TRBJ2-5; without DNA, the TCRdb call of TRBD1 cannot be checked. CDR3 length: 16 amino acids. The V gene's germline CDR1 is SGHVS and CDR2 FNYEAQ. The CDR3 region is CASSRQGVQGEETQYF.

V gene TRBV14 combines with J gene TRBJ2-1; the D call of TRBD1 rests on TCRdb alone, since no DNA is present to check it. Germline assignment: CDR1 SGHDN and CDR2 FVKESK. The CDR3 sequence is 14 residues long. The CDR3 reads CASSQLTGIDEQFF.

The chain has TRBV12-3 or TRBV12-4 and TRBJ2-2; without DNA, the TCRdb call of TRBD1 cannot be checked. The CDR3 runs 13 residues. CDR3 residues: CASKDRNTGELFF.